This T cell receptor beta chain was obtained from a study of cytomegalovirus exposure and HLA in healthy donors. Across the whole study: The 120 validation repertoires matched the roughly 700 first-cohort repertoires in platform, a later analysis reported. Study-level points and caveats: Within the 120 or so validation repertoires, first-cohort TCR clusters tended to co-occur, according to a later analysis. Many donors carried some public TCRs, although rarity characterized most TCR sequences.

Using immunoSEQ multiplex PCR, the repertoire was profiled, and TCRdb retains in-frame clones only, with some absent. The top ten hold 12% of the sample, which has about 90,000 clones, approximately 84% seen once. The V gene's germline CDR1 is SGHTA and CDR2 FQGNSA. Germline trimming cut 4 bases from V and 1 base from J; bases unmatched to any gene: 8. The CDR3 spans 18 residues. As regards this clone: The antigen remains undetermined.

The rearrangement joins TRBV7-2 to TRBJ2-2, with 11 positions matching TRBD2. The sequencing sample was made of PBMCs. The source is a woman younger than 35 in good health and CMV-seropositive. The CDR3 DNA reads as TGTGCCAGCAGCTACCCCCCTAGCGGGGGGATGAACACCGGGGAGCTGTTTTTT. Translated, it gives CASSYPPSGGMNTGELFF.